The rows below give T cell receptor beta chains drawn from one sample of a study of T-cell reconstitution after alpha-beta-depleted transplantation in children. Each CDR3 protein is one row after TCRdb ran MiXCR on the PCR reads. The data contain about 510,000 distinct CDR3 sequences, approximately 10% of them seen just once; the ten biggest clones take up 12% to 15%. Sequenced material: PBMCs, mostly from graft donor cells, taken 180 days after TCRalphabeta/CD19-depleted stem cell transplant. The receptor source for this set is a female patient under 10 years old who had a stem cell transplant for aplastic anemia, so the T cells may come from the graft donor. Each CDR3 is given with its conserved first and last residue. D genes are given only for firm matches. Not all rows give a size; the values are once, few, many and, for expanded clones, a class.

CDR3aa: CASSAPGLAENEQFF
CDR3nt: TGTGCCAGCAGCGCCCCTGGGCTAGCGGAAAATGAGCAGTTCTTC
v_gene: TRBV9
j_gene: TRBJ2-1
d_gene: TRBD2
abundance: few

CDR3aa: CASSSARPVTDTQYF
CDR3nt: TGTGCCAGCAGTTCGGCAAGGCCTGTCACAGATACGCAGTATTTT
v_gene: TRBV12-3/TRBV12-4
j_gene: TRBJ2-3
d_gene: -
abundance: many

CDR3aa: CSVEGTGKTYEQYF
CDR3nt: TGCAGCGTTGAGGGGACAGGCAAAACCTACGAGCAGTACTTC
v_gene: TRBV29-1
j_gene: TRBJ2-7
d_gene: TRBD1
abundance: many

CDR3aa: CATSDLTVNTDTQYF
CDR3nt: TGTGCCACCAGTGATTTGACGGTGAACACAGATACGCAGTATTTT
v_gene: TRBV24-1
j_gene: TRBJ2-3
d_gene: -
abundance: -

CDR3aa: CASSLSIGGNTGELFF
CDR3nt: TGTGCCAGCAGTTTATCGATCGGGGGCAACACCGGGGAGCTGTTTTTT
v_gene: TRBV27
j_gene: TRBJ2-2
d_gene: -
abundance: -

CDR3aa: CSARNSGLGETQYF
CDR3nt: TGCAGTGCTAGAAATTCGGGGCTTGGAGAGACCCAGTACTTC
v_gene: TRBV20-1
j_gene: TRBJ2-5
d_gene: -
abundance: -

CDR3aa: CAGGRMNTEAFF
CDR3nt: TGTGCCGGGGGACGGATGAACACTGAAGCTTTCTTT
v_gene: TRBV21-1
j_gene: TRBJ1-1
d_gene: -
abundance: few

CDR3aa: CAISWVLYGESYEQYF
CDR3nt: TGTGCCATCAGTTGGGTGCTATATGGGGAATCCTACGAGCAGTACTTC
v_gene: TRBV10-3
j_gene: TRBJ2-7
d_gene: -
abundance: many

CDR3aa: CASSYAADYEQYF
CDR3nt: TGTGCCAGCAGTTATGCAGCCGACTACGAGCAGTACTTC
v_gene: TRBV6-5
j_gene: TRBJ2-7
d_gene: -
abundance: few

CDR3aa: CASSLADWRDSSGYTF
CDR3nt: TGTGCCAGCAGCTTAGCTGATTGGAGGGACAGCTCTGGCTACACCTTC
v_gene: TRBV7-9
j_gene: TRBJ1-2
d_gene: TRBD1
abundance: -

CDR3aa: CASSYPWGANTEAFF
CDR3nt: TGTGCCAGTAGTTACCCATGGGGAGCGAACACTGAAGCTTTCTTT
v_gene: TRBV19
j_gene: TRBJ1-1
d_gene: -
abundance: few

CDR3aa: CASVRSTGHTEAFF
CDR3nt: TGTGCCAGCGTGCGTAGTACAGGGCACACTGAAGCTTTCTTT
v_gene: TRBV3-1
j_gene: TRBJ1-1
d_gene: -
abundance: -

CDR3aa: CSAHRTSGRTHEQFF
CDR3nt: TGCAGTGCCCACCGCACTAGCGGGAGGACCCATGAGCAGTTCTTC
v_gene: TRBV20-1
j_gene: TRBJ2-1
d_gene: TRBD2
abundance: -

CDR3aa: CASSYQGTLTDTQYF
CDR3nt: TGTGCCAGCAGCTATCAAGGGACCCTCACAGATACGCAGTATTTT
v_gene: TRBV11-3
j_gene: TRBJ2-3
d_gene: -
abundance: few

CDR3aa: CASSVVDINSPLHF
CDR3nt: TGTGCCAGCAGCGTAGTGGACATAAATTCACCCCTCCACTTT
v_gene: TRBV9
j_gene: TRBJ1-6
d_gene: -
abundance: many

CDR3aa: CAPQTECSPLHF
CDR3nt: TGTGCCCCCCAAACCGAGTGTTCACCCCTCCACTTT
v_gene: TRBV21-1
j_gene: TRBJ1-6
d_gene: -
abundance: -

CDR3aa: CSASGTSGTYEQYF
CDR3nt: TGCAGTGCTTCCGGGACTAGCGGTACCTACGAGCAGTACTTC
v_gene: TRBV20-1
j_gene: TRBJ2-7
d_gene: TRBD2
abundance: few

CDR3aa: CAISESASGSTDTQYF
CDR3nt: TGTGCCATCAGTGAGTCCGCCAGCGGGAGCACAGATACGCAGTATTTT
v_gene: TRBV10-3
j_gene: TRBJ2-3
d_gene: -
abundance: many

CDR3aa: CSARGQVSTEAFF
CDR3nt: TGCAGTGCTAGAGGACAGGTGAGCACTGAAGCTTTCTTT
v_gene: TRBV20-1
j_gene: TRBJ1-1
d_gene: -
abundance: -

CDR3aa: CASSLGGQTNEKLFF
CDR3nt: TGTGCCAGCAGCTTAGGTGGACAGACTAATGAAAAACTGTTTTTT
v_gene: TRBV7-3
j_gene: TRBJ1-4
d_gene: -
abundance: -

CDR3aa: CASSYSSGLAGGLTYNEQFF
CDR3nt: TGTGCCAGCAGTTACTCGAGTGGACTAGCGGGAGGACTAACCTACAATGAGCAGTTCTTC
v_gene: TRBV6-2/TRBV6-3
j_gene: TRBJ2-1
d_gene: TRBD2
abundance: few